Each of the 10 T cell receptor beta chains below was sequenced from the same sample in a study of blood T cell repertoires in COVID-19. Only in-frame clones appear in the TCRdb table, and some are missing; sequencing was by immunoSEQ multiplex PCR. This table has fewer than 350,000 clones, roughly nine tenths appearing once. Sequenced: peripheral blood. These receptors all stem from a woman aged 25 to 39 with COVID-19, enrolled during active disease.

The rearrangement joins TRBV6-1 to TRBJ1-1; unclear D gene. The germline V and J ends were trimmed by 0 bases and 2 bases, with 22 bases remaining between them. The CDR3 is made up of 19 amino acids. CDR1 is MNHNS, CDR2 SASEGT, per germline. CDR3: CASSEALGRSARINTEAFF. The CDR3 nucleotides read TGTGCCAGCAGTGAAGCCCTGGGCAGGTCGGCACGAATTAACACTGAAGCTTTCTTT.

The chain combines TRBV4-1 with TRBJ2-1, with TRBD2 as a possible D gene (5 bases). CDR1 MGHRA and CDR2 YSYEKL come from the germline V gene. The germline V and J ends were trimmed by 6 bases and 0 bases, with 15 bases remaining between them. CDR3 size: 16 residues. CDR3 protein: CASSALPSISYNEQFF. The CDR3 DNA reads as TGCGCCAGCAGTGCGTTGCCTAGCATCTCCTACAATGAGCAGTTCTTC.

This chain joins TRBV6-5 and TRBJ1-1, with D unresolved. Germline values: CDR1 MNHEY, CDR2 SVGAGI. V was trimmed by 9 bases and J by 6 bases, leaving 8 bases between them. The CDR3 totals 10 residues. The CDR3 nucleotides read TGTGCCAGTAGCAAGGCTGAAGCTTTCTTT. Translating it yields CASSKAEAFF.

The chain employs TRBV5-6 and TRBJ2-2, with TRBD1 matching 7 bases. The trim removed 2 bases at V and 4 bases at J, leaving 2 bases unmatched. Germline V gene data show CDR1 as SGHDT and CDR2 as YYEEEE. The CDR3 has 14 amino acids. The CDR3, as DNA: TGTGCCAGCAGCTTAGGACAGGCCACCGGGGAGCTGTTTTTT. Protein product: CASSLGQATGELFF. Filled out from reference TRBV5-6 and TRBJ2-2, the complete variable domain reads DAGVTQSPTHLIKTRGQQVTLRCSPKSGHDTVSWYQQALGQGPQFIFQYYEEEERQRGNFPDRFSGHQFPNYSSELNVNALLLGDSALYLCASSLGQATGELFFGEGSRLTVL.

This chain connects TRBV7-9 to TRBJ1-3; D is uncertain. CDR1 and CDR2 (germline): SEHNR, FQNEAQ (reference sequence). This CDR3 region has 13 residues. Trimming cost V 2 bases and J 4 bases, with 6 bases left between them. CDR3 DNA: TGTGCCAGCAGCTTATCGGAGGGAAACACCATATATTTT. Residues: CASSLSEGNTIYF. The full variable domain, with the rest looked up from reference TRBV7-9 and TRBJ1-3, is DTGVSQNPRHKITKRGQNVTFRCDPISEHNRLYWYRQTLGQGPEFLTYFQNEAQLEKSRLLSDRFSAERPKGSFSTLEIQRTEQGDSAMYLCASSLSEGNTIYFGEGSWLTVV.

This clone was seen a few times. The chain recombines TRBV6-4 with TRBJ1-1; TRBD1 is a possible D gene (6 bases). CDR1 and CDR2 (germline): MRHNA, SNTAGT. The V end lost 6 bases, the J end lost 0 bases, and 14 bases lay between the germline ends. The CDR3 sequence is 15 residues long. In DNA form, the CDR3 reads TGTGCCAGCAGGATCCCCACAGGGATGAACACTGAAGCTTTCTTT. Its translation: CASRIPTGMNTEAFF.

The rearrangement joins TRBV19 to TRBJ1-1, with D perhaps matching TRBD1 (5 bases). The V gene lost 6 bases and the J gene lost 5 bases, with 16 bases spanning the gap. Germline-derived CDR1 and CDR2 are LNHDA and SQIVND (reference sequence). This CDR3 comprises 14 residues. CDR3 region: CASRPGLWGTEAFF. CDR3 nucleotides: TGTGCCAGTAGACCGGGACTGTGGGGGACTGAAGCTTTCTTT.

CDR3 sequence: CASSIVGTYNQPQHF. The CDR3 nucleotides are TGTGCCAGTAGTATAGTGGGGACATACAATCAGCCCCAGCATTTT. This sequence joins TRBV19 and TRBJ1-5; possibly TRBD1 for D (6 bases). Germline V gives CDR1 LNHDA, CDR2 SQIVND (reference sequence). The CDR3 extends over 15 amino acids. Deletions cut 1 base from V and 3 bases from J, with 10 bases between.

This clone was seen once. The J gene is TRBJ2-7, the V gene TRBV14; no definite D call. CDR3 length: 15 residues. The germline V and J ends were trimmed by 1 base and 0 bases, with 10 bases remaining between them. CDR1 SGHDN and CDR2 FVKESK come from the germline V gene. The CDR3 DNA follows: TGTGCCAGCAGCCAAGTTAGCTTCAGCTCCTACGAGCAGTACTTC. Its translation is CASSQVSFSSYEQYF.

This chain joins TRBV11-2 and TRBJ1-2; D is perhaps TRBD1 (6 bases). The germline gives CDR1 SGHAT, CDR2 FQNNGV. The CDR3 loop spans 17 amino acids. Trimming left V 5 bases short and J 1 base short, with 20 bases between. This CDR3 reads CASSTSRDTAFNYGYTF. DNA for the CDR3: TGTGCCAGCAGCACCAGCCGGGACACCGCCTTTAACTATGGCTACACCTTC.